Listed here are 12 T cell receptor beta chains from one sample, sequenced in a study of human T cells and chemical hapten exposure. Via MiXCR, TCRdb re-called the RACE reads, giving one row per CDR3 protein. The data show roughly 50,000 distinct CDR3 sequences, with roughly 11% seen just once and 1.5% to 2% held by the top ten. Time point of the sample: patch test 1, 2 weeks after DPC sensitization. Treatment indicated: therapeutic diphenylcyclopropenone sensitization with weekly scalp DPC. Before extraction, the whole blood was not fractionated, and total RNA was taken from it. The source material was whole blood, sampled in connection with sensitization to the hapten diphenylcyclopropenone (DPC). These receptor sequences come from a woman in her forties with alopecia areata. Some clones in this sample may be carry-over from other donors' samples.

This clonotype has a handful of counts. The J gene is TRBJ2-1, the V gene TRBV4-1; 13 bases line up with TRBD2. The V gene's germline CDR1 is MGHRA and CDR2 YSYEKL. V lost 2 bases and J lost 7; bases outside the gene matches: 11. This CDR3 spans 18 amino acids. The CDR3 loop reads CASSQRSGLAGESNEQFF. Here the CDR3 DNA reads TGCGCCAGCAGCCAAAGGTCCGGACTAGCGGGGGAAAGTAATGAGCAGTTCTTC.

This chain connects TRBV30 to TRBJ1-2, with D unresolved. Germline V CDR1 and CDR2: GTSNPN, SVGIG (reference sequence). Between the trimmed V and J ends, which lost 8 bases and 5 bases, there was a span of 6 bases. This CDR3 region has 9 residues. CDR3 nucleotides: TGTGCCCCTGAGTATGGCTACACCTTC. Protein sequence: CAPEYGYTF.

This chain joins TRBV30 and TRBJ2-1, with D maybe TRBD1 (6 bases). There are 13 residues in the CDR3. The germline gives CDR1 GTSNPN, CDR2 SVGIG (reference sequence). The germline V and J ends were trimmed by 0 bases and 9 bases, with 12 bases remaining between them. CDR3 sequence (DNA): TGTGCCTGGAGTGTACCCCAGGGGACTGAGCAGTTCTTC. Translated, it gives CAWSVPQGTEQFF.

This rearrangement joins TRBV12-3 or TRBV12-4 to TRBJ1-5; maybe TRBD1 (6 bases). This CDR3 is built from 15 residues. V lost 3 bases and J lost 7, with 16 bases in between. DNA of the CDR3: TGTGCCAGCAGTTTGTGGGCAGGGGCCGGACAGCCCCAGCATTTT. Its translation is CASSLWAGAGQPQHF.

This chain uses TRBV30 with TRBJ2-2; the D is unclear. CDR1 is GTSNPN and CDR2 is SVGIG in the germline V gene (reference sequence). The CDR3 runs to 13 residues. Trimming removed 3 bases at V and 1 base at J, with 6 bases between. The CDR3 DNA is TGTGCCTGGAGACTTTTGAACACCGGGGAGCTGTTTTTT. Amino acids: CAWRLLNTGELFF.

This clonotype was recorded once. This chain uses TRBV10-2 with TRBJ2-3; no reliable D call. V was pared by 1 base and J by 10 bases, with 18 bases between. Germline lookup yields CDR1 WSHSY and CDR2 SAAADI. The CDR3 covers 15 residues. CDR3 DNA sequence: TGCGCCAGCAGTGAGTTAGACAATTCCGTTCCCCCGCAGTATTTT. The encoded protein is CASSELDNSVPPQYF.

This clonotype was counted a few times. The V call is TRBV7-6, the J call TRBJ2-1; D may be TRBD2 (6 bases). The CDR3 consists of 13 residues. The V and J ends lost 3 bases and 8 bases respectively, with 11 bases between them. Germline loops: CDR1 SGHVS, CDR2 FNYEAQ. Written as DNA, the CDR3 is TGTGCCAGCAGCTTCGGGGGAGAAGATGAGCAGTTCTTC. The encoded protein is CASSFGGEDEQFF.

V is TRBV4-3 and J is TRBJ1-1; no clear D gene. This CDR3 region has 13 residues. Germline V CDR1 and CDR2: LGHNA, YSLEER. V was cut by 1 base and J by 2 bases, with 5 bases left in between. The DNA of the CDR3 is TGCGCCAGCAGCCAAGTCGGTAACACTGAAGCTTTCTTT. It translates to CASSQVGNTEAFF.

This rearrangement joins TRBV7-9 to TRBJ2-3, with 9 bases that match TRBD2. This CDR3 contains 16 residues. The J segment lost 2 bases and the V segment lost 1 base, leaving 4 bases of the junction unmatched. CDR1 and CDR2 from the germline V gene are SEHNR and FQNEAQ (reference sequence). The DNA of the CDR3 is TGTGCCAGCAGCTTAGTAAGCGGGGGGCCCACAGATACGCAGTATTTT. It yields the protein CASSLVSGGPTDTQYF.

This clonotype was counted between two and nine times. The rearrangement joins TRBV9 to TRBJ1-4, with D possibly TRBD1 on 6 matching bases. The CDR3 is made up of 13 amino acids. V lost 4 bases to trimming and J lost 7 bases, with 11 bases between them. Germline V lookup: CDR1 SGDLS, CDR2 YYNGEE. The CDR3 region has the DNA TGTGCCAGCAGCCGGGGGGCGGTTGAAAAACTGTTTTTT. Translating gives CASSRGAVEKLFF. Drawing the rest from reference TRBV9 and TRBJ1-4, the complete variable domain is DSGVTQTPKHLITATGQRVTLRCSPRSGDLSVYWYQQSLDQGLQFLIQYYNGEERAKGNILERFSAQQFPDLHSELNLSSLELGDSALYFCASSRGAVEKLFFGSGTQLSVL.

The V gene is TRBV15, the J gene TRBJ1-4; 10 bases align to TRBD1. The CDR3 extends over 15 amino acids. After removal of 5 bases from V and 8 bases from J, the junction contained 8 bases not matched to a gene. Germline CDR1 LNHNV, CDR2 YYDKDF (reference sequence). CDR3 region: CATSGTGARQEKLFF. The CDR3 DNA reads TGTGCCACCAGCGGGACAGGGGCCAGGCAGGAAAAACTGTTTTTT.

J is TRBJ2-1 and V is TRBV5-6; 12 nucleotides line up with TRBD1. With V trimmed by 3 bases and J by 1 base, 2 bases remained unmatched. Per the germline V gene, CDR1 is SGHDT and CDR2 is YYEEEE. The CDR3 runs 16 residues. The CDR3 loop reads CASSWGQGASYNEQFF. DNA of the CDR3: TGTGCCAGCAGCTGGGGACAGGGGGCTTCCTACAATGAGCAGTTCTTC.